Shown below are 6 T cell receptor beta chains from a single sample sequenced in a study of T cell responses to AZD1222 COVID-19 vaccine. Sequenced by immunoSEQ multiplex PCR; TCRdb stores in-frame clones only, minus some. The top ten clones hold roughly 21% of a sample with around 66,000 clones, more than 65% of them seen once. The sample in question was peripheral blood, obtained on day 0 of MenACWY control vaccination. These receptors were obtained from an adult in good health.

The chain uses TRBV11-2 and TRBJ2-7; D is unclear. V lost 3 bases and J lost 7, with 13 bases in between. CDR1 and CDR2 from the germline V gene are SGHAT and FQNNGV. This CDR3 is 13 amino acids long. This CDR3 reads CASSFNQFWEQYF. The CDR3 DNA reads as TGTGCCAGCAGCTTCAATCAATTCTGGGAGCAGTACTTC. Drawing the rest from reference TRBV11-2 and TRBJ2-7, the complete variable domain is EAGVAQSPRYKIIEKRQSVAFWCNPISGHATLYWYQQILGQGPKLLIQFQNNGVVDDSQLPKDRFSAERLKGVDSTLKIQPAKLEDSAVYLCASSFNQFWEQYFGPGTRLTVT.

The V gene is TRBV2, the J gene TRBJ2-7; D gene unclear. The V and J ends lost 8 bases and 9 bases respectively, with 8 bases between them. The CDR3 is 9 residues long. Germline V gives CDR1 SNHLY, CDR2 FYNNEI. CDR3 sequence: CASGQRQYF. The CDR3 bases are TGTGCCAGCGGGCAGAGGCAGTACTTC.

The rearrangement uses TRBV28 and TRBJ1-1; D gene uncertain. The V end was cut by 7 bases, the J end by 1 base, with 16 bases between. This CDR3 spans 15 amino acids. The germline V gene has CDR1 MDHEN and CDR2 SYDVKM. The CDR3: CASKASDAANTEAFF. The CDR3 DNA is TGTGCCAGCAAGGCTAGTGACGCTGCGAACACTGAAGCTTTCTTT.

V is TRBV4-1 and J is TRBJ2-3; TRBD1 is a possible D gene (6 bases). The CDR3 runs 12 residues. The germline V gene encodes CDR1 MGHRA and CDR2 YSYEKL. Trimming removed 1 base from V and 10 bases from J, with 9 bases in between. The CDR3 DNA reads as TGCGCCAGCAGCCAAGCAGGGGATCCGCAGTATTTT. Residues: CASSQAGDPQYF.

This chain connects TRBV4-2 to TRBJ2-1; the D is unclear. CDR1 LGHNA and CDR2 YNFKEQ come from the germline V gene. V was pared by 0 bases and J by 7 bases, with 19 bases between. This CDR3 spans 17 amino acids. The CDR3 sequence is CASSQDADAYSVNEQFF. CDR3 in DNA: TGTGCCAGCAGCCAAGACGCTGATGCCTATTCGGTTAATGAGCAGTTCTTC.

V usage is TRBV28 and J usage is TRBJ1-4; D is unresolved. This CDR3 region has 14 residues. The germline gives CDR1 MDHEN, CDR2 SYDVKM. Trimming cost V 3 bases and J 2 bases, with 7 bases left between them. CDR3 residues: CASSFPATNEKLFF. DNA for the CDR3: TGTGCCAGCAGTTTTCCTGCGACTAATGAAAAACTGTTTTTT.